These 26 T cell receptor beta chains came from one sample sequenced in a study of glioma-infiltrating T cells after dendritic cell vaccination. Specified time point: after dendritic cell vaccination, including at tumor progression/relapse. Profiled with immunoSEQ multiplex PCR; TCRdb holds only in-frame clones, not every one. The data contain 85,000 or so clones, approximately 81% of them singletons. Here the sequenced sample was blood, taken after dendritic cell vaccination. The receptors originated from a human donor with glioblastoma.

CDR3 amino acids: CASQEPRGANTGELFF. For the CDR3, the DNA is TGTGCCAGCCAAGAACCCAGGGGGGCAAACACCGGGGAGCTGTTTTTT. The gene calls are TRBV28 and TRBJ2-2; D is perhaps TRBD1 (7 bases). CDR1 MDHEN and CDR2 SYDVKM come from the germline V gene. V was trimmed by 8 bases and J by 2 bases, leaving 18 bases between them. The CDR3 extends over 16 amino acids.

This clone came up a few times. The V call is TRBV4-3, the J call TRBJ2-3; 9 bases align to TRBD2. Germline-derived CDR1 and CDR2 are LGHNA and YSLEER. The V and J ends lost 0 bases and 5 bases, in that order; junction bases with no gene match: 9. The CDR3 is 17 residues long. The CDR3 here is CASSQDRGGGAGDTQYF. The CDR3, as DNA: TGCGCCAGCAGCCAAGATCGTGGCGGGGGGGCAGGAGATACGCAGTATTTT.

CDR3 amino acids: CASSDQSQDYNEQFF. The CDR3, as DNA: TGTGCCAGCAGTGACCAAAGTCAGGACTACAATGAGCAGTTCTTC. The V gene is TRBV6-4, the J gene TRBJ2-1; D gene uncertain. Germline-derived CDR1 and CDR2 are MRHNA and SNTAGT. CDR3 length: 15 amino acids. The germline V and J ends were trimmed by 2 bases and 3 bases, with 11 bases remaining between them.

This clone came up once. The chain combines TRBV5-4 with TRBJ2-3, with D possibly being TRBD2 (5 bases). Germline assignment: CDR1 SGHNT and CDR2 YYREEE (reference sequence). Trimming cost V 7 bases and J 0 bases, with 15 bases left between them. The CDR3 consists of 15 residues. In DNA form, the CDR3 reads TGTGCCAGCGGGCGGCGGGTGTCTAGCACAGATACGCAGTATTTT. Translation gives CASGRRVSSTDTQYF.

The rearrangement uses TRBV25-1 and TRBJ2-7; D uncertain. V was clipped by 8 bases and J by 0 bases, with 8 bases between them. The CDR3 totals 12 residues. Germline values: CDR1 MGHDK, CDR2 SYGVNS. The CDR3 protein is CASAPGSYEQYF. Here the CDR3 DNA reads TGTGCCAGCGCTCCGGGCTCCTACGAGCAGTACTTC.

This sequence joins TRBV7-8 and TRBJ2-7, with D perhaps matching TRBD1 (6 bases). The CDR3 has 15 residues. Trimming pared 5 bases from V and 2 bases from J, leaving 16 bases between. Germline values: CDR1 SGHVS, CDR2 FQNEAQ. This CDR3 reads CASSLPETGTYEQYF. The DNA for the CDR3 is TGTGCCAGCAGCCTTCCTGAGACAGGAACCTACGAGCAGTACTTC. Full variable domain (remainder filled in from reference TRBV7-8 and TRBJ2-7): GAGVSQSPRYKVAKRGQDVALRCDPISGHVSLFWYQQALGQGPEFLTYFQNEAQLDKSGLPSDRFFAERPEGSVSTLKIQRTQQEDSAVYLCASSLPETGTYEQYFGPGTRLTVT.

This chain joins TRBV27 and TRBJ2-2; the D gene is possibly TRBD1 (6 bases). Germline V CDR1 and CDR2: MNHEY, SMNVEV (reference sequence). Deletions cut 2 bases from V and 4 bases from J, with 8 bases between. The CDR3 spans 14 residues. The CDR3, as DNA: TGTGCCAGCAGTTTAAACAGGGCCACCGGGGAGCTGTTTTTT. Translated: CASSLNRATGELFF.

The rearrangement uses TRBV18 and TRBJ2-1, with D perhaps matching TRBD2 (5 bases). V gave up 3 bases and J gave up 7 bases, with 16 bases separating them. This CDR3 is built from 15 residues. CDR1 is KGHSH, CDR2 LQKENI, per germline. CDR3 bases: TGTGCCAGCTCACCCGCGGGCAGCCCGGGGAATGAGCAGTTCTTC. Its translation is CASSPAGSPGNEQFF.

The J gene is TRBJ2-5, the V gene TRBV6-1; 8 nucleotides line up with TRBD2. CDR3 length: 15 residues. The germline V gene has CDR1 MNHNS and CDR2 SASEGT. V gave up 0 bases and J gave up 7 bases; unmatched junction bases: 7. CDR3 coding DNA: TGTGCCAGCAGTGAAGCGACGGGGGGGCGTGTGACCCAGTACTTC. Amino acids: CASSEATGGRVTQYF.

Only a few counts were recorded for this clone. The rearrangement links TRBV4-3 to TRBJ2-7; TRBD1 matches 8 bases. The CDR3 is 15 amino acids. CDR1 is LGHNA, CDR2 YSLEER, per germline. Germline trimming cut 4 bases from V and 1 base from J; bases unmatched to any gene: 6. The CDR3 is CASSRGQGESYEQYF. CDR3 bases: TGCGCCAGCAGCCGAGGACAGGGAGAGTCCTACGAGCAGTACTTC.

The V call is TRBV9, the J call TRBJ2-1, with TRBD2 matching 10 bases. V lost 0 bases and J lost 13; bases outside the gene matches: 4. CDR1 is SGDLS and CDR2 is YYNGEE in the germline V gene. The CDR3 is 13 residues long. CDR3 in DNA: TGTGCCAGCAGCGTAGGAACTAGCGGGAAACAGTTCTTC. Its protein is CASSVGTSGKQFF.

This sequence joins TRBV7-9 and TRBJ2-7, with TRBD1 matching 9 bases. The germline V gene encodes CDR1 SEHNR and CDR2 FQNEAQ (reference sequence). The CDR3 runs to 17 residues. V lost 1 base to trimming and J lost 5 bases; unmatched junction nucleotides: 12. The chain's CDR3 is CASSLVSGQGVVDEQYF. The CDR3 region has the DNA TGTGCCAGCAGCTTAGTATCGGGACAGGGCGTTGTTGACGAGCAGTACTTC.

The rearrangement links TRBV7-8 to TRBJ2-5; D ambiguous. Between the trimmed V and J ends, which lost 4 bases and 2 bases, there was a span of 8 bases. CDR1 and CDR2 from the germline V gene are SGHVS and FQNEAQ. This CDR3 comprises 13 residues. In nucleotides, the CDR3 is TGTGCCAGCAGCTCCCATCTACAAGAGACCCAGTACTTC. Translating it yields CASSSHLQETQYF.

V usage is TRBV5-1 and J usage is TRBJ2-3, with 7 bases identical to TRBD2. With V trimmed by 6 bases and J by 0 bases, 7 bases remained unmatched. CDR1 is SGHRS and CDR2 is YFSETQ in the germline V gene. The CDR3 has 15 amino acids. The CDR3 is CASNQRGPSTDTQYF. The CDR3 region has the DNA TGCGCCAGCAACCAGCGGGGCCCTAGCACAGATACGCAGTATTTT.

The chain employs TRBV19 and TRBJ2-2, with D possibly TRBD2 on 6 matching bases. Trimming stripped 6 bases from V and 5 bases from J, with 16 bases between. CDR1 and CDR2 from the germline V gene are LNHDA and SQIVND (reference sequence). There are 15 residues in the CDR3. CDR3: CASRDSGLMTGELFF. Written as DNA, the CDR3 is TGTGCCAGTAGGGATTCGGGACTCATGACCGGGGAGCTGTTTTTT.

The chain recombines TRBV27 with TRBJ2-7; 12 bases match TRBD2. Per the germline V gene, CDR1 is MNHEY and CDR2 is SMNVEV (reference sequence). The length of the CDR3 is 14 residues. With V trimmed by 5 bases and J by 4 bases, 3 bases remained unmatched. CDR3 nucleotides: TGTGCCAGCAGTCTAGGGACTAGCGGGTACGAGCAGTACTTC. Residues: CASSLGTSGYEQYF.

The chain couples TRBV28 to TRBJ1-2, with D possibly matching TRBD1 (6 bases). V was shortened by 4 bases and J by 4 bases, with 13 bases between the two germline ends. The CDR3 extends over 14 amino acids. The germline V gene has CDR1 MDHEN and CDR2 SYDVKM. The CDR3, as DNA: TGTGCCAGCAGTTCCCCGACAGGAGTCTATGGCTACACCTTC. It is translated as CASSSPTGVYGYTF.

The chain employs TRBV7-6 and TRBJ2-1; possible D gene TRBD1, 6 bases. This CDR3 is 16 amino acids long. Looked up from germline, CDR1 is SGHVS and CDR2 is FNYEAQ. V lost 3 bases and J 4 bases, leaving 16 bases between the germline ends. CDR3 region: CASSFSPGAGYNEQFF. CDR3 DNA: TGTGCCAGCAGCTTCTCGCCAGGGGCAGGTTACAATGAGCAGTTCTTC.

The V gene is TRBV5-1, the J gene TRBJ2-1, with 9 nucleotides matching TRBD1. Germline assignment: CDR1 SGHRS and CDR2 YFSETQ. V lost 3 bases, J lost 8 bases, and 12 bases stayed unmatched. The CDR3 is 16 residues long. The CDR3 DNA sequence: TGCGCCAGCAGCTCCAGGACAGGGGCTTTTGCGTATGAGCAGTTCTTC. Encoded protein: CASSSRTGAFAYEQFF.

The V call is TRBV16, the J call TRBJ2-7, with 10 bases that match TRBD2. The J segment lost 0 bases and the V segment lost 5 bases, leaving 7 bases of the junction unmatched. This CDR3 spans 16 amino acids. From germline, CDR1 is KGHSY and CDR2 FQNENV. CDR3 nucleotides: TGTGCCAGCAGCGCGTTACTAGCGGGGCCCTCCTACGAGCAGTACTTC. It specifies CASSALLAGPSYEQYF.

This chain connects TRBV6-1 to TRBJ2-1, with TRBD2 matching over 7 bases. Trimming at V came to 4 bases and at J to 0 bases, leaving 6 bases not matched to a gene. Germline CDR1 reads MNHNS; CDR2 reads SASEGT. The CDR3 consists of 16 residues. In nucleotides, the CDR3 is TGTGCCAGCAGTGGCTCTAGCGGAGGCTCCTACAATGAGCAGTTCTTC. Translated: CASSGSSGGSYNEQFF.

The rearrangement uses TRBV2 and TRBJ2-7; 10 nucleotides agree with TRBD2. The CDR3 is 19 amino acids. CDR1 is SNHLY and CDR2 is FYNNEI in the germline V gene. Trimming took 2 bases from V and 6 from J; bases not matched to a gene: 19. The CDR3 DNA sequence: TGTGCCAGCAGTGAACAGGGGCCTAGCGGGAGTGTCTTTAACGTCGAGCAGTACTTC. It codes for CASSEQGPSGSVFNVEQYF.

The V gene is TRBV9, the J gene TRBJ2-7; 11 nucleotides agree with TRBD2. The CDR3 has 15 residues. CDR1 and CDR2 from the germline V gene are SGDLS and YYNGEE. With V trimmed by 3 bases and J by 3 bases, 5 bases remained unmatched. The CDR3 protein is CASSAGTSGFYEQYF. DNA of the CDR3: TGTGCCAGCAGCGCCGGGACTAGCGGATTCTACGAGCAGTACTTC. Full variable domain (missing parts from reference TRBV9 and TRBJ2-7): DSGVTQTPKHLITATGQRVTLRCSPRSGDLSVYWYQQSLDQGLQFLIQYYNGEERAKGNILERFSAQQFPDLHSELNLSSLELGDSALYFCASSAGTSGFYEQYFGPGTRLTVT.

V is TRBV6-1 and J is TRBJ1-1, with D possibly TRBD1 on 6 matching bases. In germline, CDR1 is MNHNS, CDR2 SASEGT. Trimming removed 1 base from V and 4 bases from J, with 7 bases in between. CDR3 length: 13 amino acids. The CDR3 DNA reads TGTGCCAGCAGTGAAGAAGGGGGCACTGAAGCTTTCTTT. It specifies CASSEEGGTEAFF.

The chain recombines TRBV5-4 with TRBJ2-1; TRBD1 matches at 9 bases. The junction had 9 bases not matched to a gene; V was cut back by 3 bases and J by 5 bases. The CDR3 length is 16 residues. Germline values: CDR1 SGHNT, CDR2 YYREEE (reference sequence). CDR3 residues: CASSSDGTGYNNEQFF. In DNA, the CDR3 is TGTGCCAGCAGCTCAGATGGGACAGGGTATAACAATGAGCAGTTCTTC.

The V call is TRBV25-1, the J call TRBJ1-5; D is possibly TRBD1 (6 bases). Germline V gene sequence: CDR1 MGHDK, CDR2 SYGVNS. The CDR3 is 13 amino acids. The germline V and J ends were trimmed by 5 bases and 5 bases, with 10 bases remaining between them. The CDR3: CASSTGRDQPQHF. CDR3 in DNA: TGTGCCAGCAGTACAGGGAGGGATCAGCCCCAGCATTTT.